The clone carrying this T cell receptor beta chain was found many times. V lost 3 bases and J 6 bases, leaving 12 bases between the germline ends. Germline-derived CDR1 and CDR2 are SQVTM and ANQGSEA. The CDR3 length is 13 residues. Unique molecular identifiers were incorporated when the TCRbeta library was constructed. MiXCR, applied by TCRdb to the PCR reads, yields one record per CDR3 protein. The table records about 200,000 distinct CDR3 sequences, about 6% of them present only once. This entry belongs to a study of T-cell reconstitution after alpha-beta-depleted transplantation in children. The V gene is TRBV29-1, the J gene TRBJ1-5, with D maybe TRBD1 (5 bases). The clonotype was recovered from a girl in the first two years of life with combined immunodeficiency, due to receive a stem cell transplant. This specimen consisted of PBMCs, obtained before TCRalphabeta/CD19-depleted stem cell transplant. CDR3: CSVETGGGQPQHF. DNA of the CDR3: TGCAGCGTTGAGACGGGCGGGGGTCAGCCCCAGCATTTT.